This TCR beta chain was sequenced during a study of blood T cell repertoires in COVID-19. Turning to the study itself: Collection of acute and convalescent COVID-19 samples took place in the United States, Italy and Spain.

Original analysis: Estimated nucleated cell counts came from reference gene primer amplification. TCRdb keeps only in-frame clones here, not all; method: immunoSEQ multiplex PCR. The V and J calls and clone size come from that table; D and trimming were worked out from the DNA. The sample includes around 380,000 clones, more than 75% of them seen just once. Study members were between roughly 18 and 100 years old and lived in 24 US regions. Two negative PCRs, clearance, or symptom resolution characterized the recovered Cohort 3 donors. The CDR3 consists of 13 residues. Per the germline V gene, CDR1 is SGHRS and CDR2 is YFSETQ. The germline V and J ends were trimmed by 3 bases and 5 bases, with 11 bases remaining between them.

The source material was PBMCs or T cells enriched from blood (not recorded which). J is TRBJ1-1 and V is TRBV5-1; D gene ambiguous. The origin of this receptor is a man in his thirties or forties who had recovered from COVID-19. The CDR3 nucleotides are TGCGCCAGCAGCTCTTTCGGGGAGACTGAAGCTTTCTTT. Protein: CASSSFGETEAFF.